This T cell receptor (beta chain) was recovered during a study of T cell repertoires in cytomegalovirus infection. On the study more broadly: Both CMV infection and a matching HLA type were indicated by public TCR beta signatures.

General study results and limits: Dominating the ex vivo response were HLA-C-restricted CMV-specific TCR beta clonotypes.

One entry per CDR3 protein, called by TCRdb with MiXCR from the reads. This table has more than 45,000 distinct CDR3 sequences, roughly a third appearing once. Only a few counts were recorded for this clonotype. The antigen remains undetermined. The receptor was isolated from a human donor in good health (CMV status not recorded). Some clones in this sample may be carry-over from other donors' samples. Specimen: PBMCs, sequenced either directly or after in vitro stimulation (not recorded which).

The CDR3, as DNA: TGCGCCAGCAGCCGCCCCGCCCTTGGGGGGCGTAACACTGAAGCTTTCTTT. Protein sequence: CASSRPALGGRNTEAFF. The rearrangement uses TRBV4-1 and TRBJ1-1; D is perhaps TRBD1 (6 bases). V was shortened by 4 bases and J by 2 bases, with 20 bases between the two germline ends. Germline V CDR1 and CDR2: MGHRA, YSYEKL. The CDR3 consists of 17 residues.